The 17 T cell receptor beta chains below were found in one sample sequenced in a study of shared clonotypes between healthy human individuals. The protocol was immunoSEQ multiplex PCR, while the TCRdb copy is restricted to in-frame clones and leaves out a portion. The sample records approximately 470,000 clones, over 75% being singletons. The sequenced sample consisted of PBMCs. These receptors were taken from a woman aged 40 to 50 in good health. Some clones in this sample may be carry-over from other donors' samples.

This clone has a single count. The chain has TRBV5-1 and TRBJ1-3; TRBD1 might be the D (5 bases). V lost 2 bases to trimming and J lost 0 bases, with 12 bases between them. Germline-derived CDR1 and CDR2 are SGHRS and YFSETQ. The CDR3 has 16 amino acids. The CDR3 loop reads CASSFTGPNSGNTIYF. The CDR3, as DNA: TGCGCCAGCAGCTTTACAGGCCCCAACTCTGGAAACACCATATATTTT.

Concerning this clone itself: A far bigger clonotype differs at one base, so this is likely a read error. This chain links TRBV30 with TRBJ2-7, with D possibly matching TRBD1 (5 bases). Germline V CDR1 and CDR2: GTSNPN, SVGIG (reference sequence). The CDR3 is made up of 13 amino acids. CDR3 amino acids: CTWSLDMSYEQYF. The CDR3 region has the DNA TGTACCTGGAGTCTGGACATGAGCTACGAGCAGTACTTC.

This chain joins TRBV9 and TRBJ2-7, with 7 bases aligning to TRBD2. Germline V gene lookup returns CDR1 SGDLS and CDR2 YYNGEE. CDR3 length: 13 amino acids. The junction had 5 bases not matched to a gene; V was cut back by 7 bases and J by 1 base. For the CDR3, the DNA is TGTGCCAGCGGCGCGGGGGTTTCCTACGAGCAGTACTTC. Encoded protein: CASGAGVSYEQYF.

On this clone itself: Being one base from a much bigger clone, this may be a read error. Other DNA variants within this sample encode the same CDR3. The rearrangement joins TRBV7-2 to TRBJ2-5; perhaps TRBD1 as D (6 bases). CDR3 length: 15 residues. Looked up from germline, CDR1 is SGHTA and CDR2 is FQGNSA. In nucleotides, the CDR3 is TGTGCCAGCAGCTCAGGACAGATGTACCAAGAGACACAGTACTTC. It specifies CASSSGQMYQETQYF.

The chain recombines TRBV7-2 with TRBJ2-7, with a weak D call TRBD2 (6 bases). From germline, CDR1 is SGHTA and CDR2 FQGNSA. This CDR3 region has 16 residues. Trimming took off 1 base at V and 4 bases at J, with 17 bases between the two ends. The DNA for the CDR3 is TGTGCCAGCAGCTTAGGGGGCGGGACGGTGGGTTACGAGCAGTACTTC. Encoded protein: CASSLGGGTVGYEQYF.

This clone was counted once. In nucleotides, the CDR3 is TGTGCCAGCAGTCTACAGGGATCCGAGCAGTACTTC. It specifies CASSLQGSEQYF. This chain connects TRBV28 to TRBJ2-7; possible D gene TRBD1, 6 bases. CDR1 and CDR2 (germline): MDHEN, SYDVKM. The length of the CDR3 is 12 residues. V lost 5 bases and J lost 6, with 11 bases in between.

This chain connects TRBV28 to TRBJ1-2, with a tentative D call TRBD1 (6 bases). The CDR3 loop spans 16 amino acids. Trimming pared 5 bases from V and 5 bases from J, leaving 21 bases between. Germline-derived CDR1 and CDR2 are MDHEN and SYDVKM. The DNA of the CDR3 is TGTGCCAGCAGTATGACAGGCCTCCGCGGGGGATATGGCTACACCTTC. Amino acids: CASSMTGLRGGYGYTF.

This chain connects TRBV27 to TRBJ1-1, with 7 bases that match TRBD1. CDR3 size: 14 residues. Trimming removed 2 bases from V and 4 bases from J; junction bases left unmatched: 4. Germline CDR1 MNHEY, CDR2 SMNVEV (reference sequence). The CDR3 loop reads CASSLRGQGTEAFF. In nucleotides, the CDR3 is TGTGCCAGCAGTTTAAGGGGGCAGGGCACTGAAGCTTTCTTT.

The CDR3, as DNA: TGTGCCAGCAGCTTGGTGGGGAGAGGCGAAGATACGCAGTATTTT. It encodes CASSLVGRGEDTQYF. This chain joins TRBV7-9 and TRBJ2-3, with D possibly TRBD2 on 5 matching bases. This CDR3 region has 15 residues. Germline values: CDR1 SEHNR, CDR2 FQNEAQ (reference sequence). V was pared by 3 bases and J by 5 bases, with 15 bases between.

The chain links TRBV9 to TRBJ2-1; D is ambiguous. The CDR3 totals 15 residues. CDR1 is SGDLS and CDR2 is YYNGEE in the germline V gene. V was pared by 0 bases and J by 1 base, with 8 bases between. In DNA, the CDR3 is TGTGCCAGCAGCGTAGCTAGTCCGTCCTACAATGAGCAGTTCTTC. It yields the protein CASSVASPSYNEQFF.

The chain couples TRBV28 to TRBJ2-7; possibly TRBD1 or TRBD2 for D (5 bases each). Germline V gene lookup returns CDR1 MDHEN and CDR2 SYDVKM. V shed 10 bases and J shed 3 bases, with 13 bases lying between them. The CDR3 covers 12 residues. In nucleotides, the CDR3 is TGTGCCACAAGAGGGGTTAGCTACGAGCAGTACTTC. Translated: CATRGVSYEQYF. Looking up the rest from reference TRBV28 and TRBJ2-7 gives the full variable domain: DVKVTQSSRYLVKRTGEKVFLECVQDMDHENMFWYRQDPGLGLRLIYFSYDVKMKEKGDIPEGYSVSREKKERFSLILESASTNQTSMYLCATRGVSYEQYFGPGTRLTVT.

CDR3 sequence: CASSHSSDPGEQYF. The CDR3 DNA follows: TGCGCCAGCAGCCACTCTAGCGACCCAGGCGAGCAGTACTTC. The J gene is TRBJ2-7, the V gene TRBV5-1, with D maybe TRBD2 (6 bases). Trimming stripped 4 bases from V and 6 bases from J, with 17 bases between. CDR1 and CDR2 (germline): SGHRS, YFSETQ. CDR3 length: 14 residues.

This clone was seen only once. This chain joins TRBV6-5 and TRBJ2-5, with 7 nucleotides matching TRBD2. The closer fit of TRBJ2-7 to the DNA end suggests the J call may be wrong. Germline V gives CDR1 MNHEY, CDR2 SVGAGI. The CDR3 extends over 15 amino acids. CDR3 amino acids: CASSLSASGSYEQYF. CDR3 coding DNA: TGTGCCAGCAGTTTAAGTGCTAGCGGATCCTACGAGCAGTACTTC.

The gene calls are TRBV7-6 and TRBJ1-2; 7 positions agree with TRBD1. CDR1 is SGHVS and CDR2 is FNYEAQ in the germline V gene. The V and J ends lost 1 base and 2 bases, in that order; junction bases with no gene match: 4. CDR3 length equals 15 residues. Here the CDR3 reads CASSLGGGLNYGYTF. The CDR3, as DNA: TGTGCCAGCAGCTTAGGAGGGGGCCTGAACTATGGCTACACCTTC.

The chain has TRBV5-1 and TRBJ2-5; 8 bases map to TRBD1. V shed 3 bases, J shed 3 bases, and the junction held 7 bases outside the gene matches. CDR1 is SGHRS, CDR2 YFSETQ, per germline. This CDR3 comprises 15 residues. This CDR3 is CASSSAGTGEETQYF. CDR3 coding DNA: TGCGCCAGCAGCTCGGCCGGGACAGGTGAAGAGACCCAGTACTTC.

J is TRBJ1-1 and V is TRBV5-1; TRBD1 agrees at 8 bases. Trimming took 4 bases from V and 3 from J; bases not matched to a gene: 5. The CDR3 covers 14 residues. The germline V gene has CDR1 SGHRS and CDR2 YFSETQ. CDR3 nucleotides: TGCGCCAGCAGCAGGACAGGGCGGGACACTGAAGCTTTCTTT. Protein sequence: CASSRTGRDTEAFF. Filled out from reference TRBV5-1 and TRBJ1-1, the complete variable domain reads KAGVTQTPRYLIKTRGQQVTLSCSPISGHRSVSWYQQTPGQGLQFLFEYFSETQRNKGNFPGRFSGRQFSNSRSEMNVSTLELGDSALYLCASSRTGRDTEAFFGQGTRLTVV.

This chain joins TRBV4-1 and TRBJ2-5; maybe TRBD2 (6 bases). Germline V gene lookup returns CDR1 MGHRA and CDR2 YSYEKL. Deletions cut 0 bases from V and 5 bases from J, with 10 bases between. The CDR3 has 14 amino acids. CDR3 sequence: CASSQDRLAETQYF. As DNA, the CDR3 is TGCGCCAGCAGCCAAGATAGGCTAGCGGAGACCCAGTACTTC.